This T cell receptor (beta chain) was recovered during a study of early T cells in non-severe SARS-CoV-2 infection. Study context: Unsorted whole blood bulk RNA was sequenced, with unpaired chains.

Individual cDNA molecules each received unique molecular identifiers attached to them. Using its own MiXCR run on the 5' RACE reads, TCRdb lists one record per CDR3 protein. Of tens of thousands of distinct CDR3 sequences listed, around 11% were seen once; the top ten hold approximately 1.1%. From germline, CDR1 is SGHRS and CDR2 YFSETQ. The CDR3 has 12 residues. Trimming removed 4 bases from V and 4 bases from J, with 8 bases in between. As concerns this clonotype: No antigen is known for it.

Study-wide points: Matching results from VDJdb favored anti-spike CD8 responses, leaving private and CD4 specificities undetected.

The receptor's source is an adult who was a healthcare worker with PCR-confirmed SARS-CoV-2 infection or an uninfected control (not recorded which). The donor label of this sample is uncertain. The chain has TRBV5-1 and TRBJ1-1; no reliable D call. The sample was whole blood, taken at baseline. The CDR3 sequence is CASSKDGTEAFF. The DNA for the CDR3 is TGCGCCAGCAGCAAGGATGGCACTGAAGCTTTCTTT.